The clone carrying this T cell receptor beta chain came up many times. This sample stems from a study of tumor-infiltrating lymphocytes in primary liver carcinoma. Germline DNA was extracted alongside blood RNA, which was obtained from unsorted whole blood. A primer in the constant region served to generate TCR beta cDNA from about 480 ng of total RNA. Slightly modified ARM-PCR with three nested multiplex PCR rounds yielded TCR beta libraries. Using its own MiXCR run on the multiplex PCR reads, TCRdb lists one record per CDR3 protein. The data show some 200,000 distinct CDR3 sequences, about 61% seen once. Sequenced sample: peripheral blood. This TCR derives from a woman aged 60-75 years with primary liver carcinoma and hepatitis B virus infection.

The CDR3, as DNA: TGCGCCAGCAGCCAAGCGGGAGGCCCGAGGTACAATGAGCAGTTCTTC. It translates to CASSQAGGPRYNEQFF. The V and J genes are TRBV4-1 and TRBJ2-1, with TRBD2 identical over 7 bases. Germline CDR1 MGHRA, CDR2 YSYEKL. The V segment lost 1 base and the J segment 4 bases; nucleotides outside the gene matches: 7. The CDR3 runs to 16 residues.